The rows below give T cell receptor beta chains drawn from one sample of a study of T cell changes during pregnancy in multiple sclerosis. The repertoire was sequenced with immunoSEQ multiplex PCR; TCRdb's copy has only in-frame clones and lacks some. The sample consists of around 34,000 clones, 85% to 90% of them appearing once. Sequences were derived from CD8+ T cells from peripheral blood mononuclear cells, sampled after pregnancy. These receptors all stem from a female donor with multiple sclerosis, enrolled in a pregnancy study. Each CDR3 is given with its conserved first and last residue. Each record gives: J gene, V gene, D gene, clone size, CDR3 protein, CDR3 DNA. A D gene is named only where the DNA matches it firmly. Only some rows state a clone size, as once, few, many or a class for expanded clones.

TRBJ1-5 TRBV19 TRBD1 . CASSPGQGARQPQHF TGTGCCAGTAGTCCGGGACAGGGGGCTCGACAGCCCCAGCATTTT
TRBJ2-2 TRBV5-4 TRBD2 . CASSPRSGGVIRELFF TGTGCCAGCAGCCCCCGGAGCGGGGGGGTGATCAGGGAGCTGTTTTTT
TRBJ2-1 TRBV4-1 . . CASSRTASEQFF TGCGCCAGCAGCCGGACAGCTTCTGAGCAGTTCTTC
TRBJ1-1 TRBV30 TRBD1 . CAWTLSGTGNTEAFF TGTGCCTGGACCCTTTCCGGGACAGGGAATACTGAAGCTTTCTTT
TRBJ2-2 TRBV9 TRBD1 . CASSLTGTGELFF TGTGCCAGCAGCTTGACAGGGACCGGGGAGCTGTTTTTT
TRBJ2-2 TRBV7-3 . . CASSLLEFSGELFF TGTGCCAGCAGCTTGCTCGAGTTTTCGGGGGAGCTGTTTTTT
TRBJ2-3 TRBV5-6 TRBD1 . CASSLDRGGTDTQYF TGTGCCAGCAGCTTGGACAGGGGAGGCACAGATACGCAGTATTTT
TRBJ2-3 TRBV19 . . CASSGISGTDTQYF TGTGCCAGTTCAGGGATCTCAGGCACAGATACGCAGTATTTT
TRBJ2-3 TRBV7-2 TRBD2 . CASSPLAGGTDTQYF TGTGCCAGCAGCCCCCTAGCGGGAGGCACAGATACGCAGTATTTT
TRBJ2-7 TRBV4-1 TRBD2 . CASSQDSGLAGGPLSYEQYF TGCGCCAGCAGCCAAGATTCGGGACTAGCGGGGGGGCCCCTTTCCTACGAGCAGTACTTC
TRBJ2-4 TRBV10-3 . . CATREELAKNIQYF TGTGCCACCAGAGAGGAGCTAGCCAAAAACATTCAGTACTTC
TRBJ2-7 TRBV11-2 TRBD1 . CASSPGQGLGAYEQYF TGTGCCAGCAGCCCGGGACAGGGGTTGGGGGCCTACGAGCAGTACTTC
TRBJ2-3 TRBV7-9 TRBD1 . CASSHRGRDRGSADTQYF TGTGCCAGCAGCCACCGGGGCCGGGACAGGGGGTCCGCAGATACGCAGTATTTT
TRBJ2-7 TRBV7-2 . . CASSPRTVYYEQYF TGTGCCAGCAGCCCACGGACAGTATACTACGAGCAGTACTTC
TRBJ1-2 TRBV5-5 . . CASSFWDTSNYGYTF TGTGCCAGCAGCTTTTGGGACACCTCCAACTATGGCTACACCTTC
TRBJ1-1 TRBV11-2 . few CASSLAVNTEAFF TGTGCCAGCAGCTTAGCCGTGAACACTGAAGCTTTCTTT
TRBJ1-2 TRBV6-5 . . CASSTDWALDGYTF TGTGCCAGCAGCACCGATTGGGCTTTGGATGGCTACACCTTC
TRBJ1-1 TRBV11-2 . . CASPLPGASYTEAFF TGTGCCAGCCCTCTCCCCGGAGCTTCCTACACTGAAGCTTTCTTT
TRBJ2-7 TRBV6-1 TRBD1 . CASLLGQAPYYEQYF TGTGCCAGCTTACTAGGACAGGCGCCGTATTACGAGCAGTACTTC
TRBJ2-7 TRBV7-9 TRBD1 . CASSLVGTNSFPGGSKQYF TGTGCCAGCAGCTTAGTGGGAACTAACTCCTTTCCAGGGGGAAGTAAGCAGTACTTC
TRBJ2-7 TRBV11-3 . . CASSSYHAGMVEQYF TGTGCCAGCAGCTCATACCATGCAGGTATGGTCGAGCAGTACTTC
TRBJ1-2 TRBV9 . . CASSVDGSRVGYGYTF TGTGCCAGCAGCGTAGATGGGTCCAGGGTTGGGTATGGCTACACCTTC
TRBJ2-7 TRBV7-9 TRBD1 . CASRQSGTDPNEQYF TGTGCCAGCAGACAATCCGGGACAGACCCTAATGAGCAGTACTTC
TRBJ2-1 TRBV10-3 . . CAISESEGYSYNEQFF TGTGCCATCAGTGAGTCAGAGGGCTACTCCTACAATGAGCAGTTCTTC
TRBJ2-4 TRBV6-1 TRBD2 . CASSEIGGENIQYF TGTGCCAGCAGTGAAATCGGGGGGGAAAACATTCAGTACTTC
TRBJ2-1 TRBV5-1 TRBD2 . CASSLALAGVEQFF TGCGCCAGCAGCTTAGCACTAGCGGGGGTTGAGCAGTTCTTC
TRBJ1-1 TRBV10-3 . . CANRSPEGTEAFF TGTGCCAACAGGTCCCCGGAGGGCACTGAAGCTTTCTTT
TRBJ1-1 TRBV4-1 . . CASSQDRIYTEAFF TGCGCCAGCAGCCAAGACAGAATTTACACTGAAGCTTTCTTT
TRBJ2-3 TRBV5-4 TRBD1 once CASSFIGTGVTDTQYF TGTGCCAGCAGCTTTATCGGGACAGGGGTCACAGATACGCAGTATTTT
TRBJ2-1 TRBV11-1 . . CASSLVDEQFF TGTGCCAGCAGCTTAGTAGATGAGCAGTTCTTC
TRBJ1-1 TRBV14 . . CASGYKEGESLNTEAFF TGTGCCAGCGGCTATAAAGAAGGGGAATCATTGAACACTGAAGCTTTCTTT
TRBJ2-2 TRBV27 TRBD1 . CASSSDRRNTGELFF TGTGCCAGCAGTTCGGACAGGCGGAACACCGGGGAGCTGTTTTTT
TRBJ2-7 TRBV7-8 TRBD1 . CASSTQGTGVHYEQYF TGTGCCAGCAGCACTCAGGGGACAGGGGTTCACTACGAGCAGTACTTC
TRBJ1-2 TRBV6-1 . . CASSPDSVYTF TGTGCCAGCAGTCCGGACAGTGTCTACACCTTC
TRBJ2-5 TRBV21-1 . . CASLQYQETQYF TGTGCCAGCCTTCAGTACCAAGAGACCCAGTACTTC
TRBJ2-2 TRBV4-3 TRBD2 . CASSPRLAHTGELFF TGCGCCAGCAGCCCCCGACTAGCCCACACCGGGGAGCTGTTTTTT
TRBJ2-3 TRBV15 . . CATSPYTDTQYF TGTGCCACCAGCCCCTACACAGATACGCAGTATTTT
TRBJ1-1 TRBV4-3 . once CASSQDRGADTEAFF TGCGCCAGCAGCCAAGATCGGGGGGCGGACACTGAAGCTTTCTTT
TRBJ2-3 TRBV6-4 TRBD2 once CASSGVAGGPDTQYF TGTGCCAGCAGTGGCGTAGCGGGGGGGCCAGATACGCAGTATTTT
TRBJ2-5 TRBV2 . . CASYEGYQETQYF TGTGCCAGCTATGAGGGATACCAAGAGACCCAGTACTTC
TRBJ1-1 TRBV7-9 . . CASEGLEAFF TGTGCCAGCGAGGGTCTTGAAGCTTTCTTT
TRBJ2-7 TRBV6-5 TRBD1 . CASSYSEAGGYEQYF TGTGCCAGCAGTTACTCAGAGGCAGGGGGCTACGAGCAGTACTTC
TRBJ1-1 TRBV11-2 TRBD1 . CASSPWDRGPLLTEAFF TGTGCCAGCAGCCCATGGGACAGGGGGCCTCTATTAACTGAAGCTTTCTTT
TRBJ2-3 TRBV7-9 TRBD2 . CASSPGTSGGIDTQYF TGTGCCAGCAGCCCCGGGACTAGCGGGGGTATAGATACGCAGTATTTT
TRBJ2-5 TRBV7-9 . . CASSQDVGVQETQYF TGTGCCAGCAGCCAAGATGTAGGGGTCCAAGAGACCCAGTACTTC